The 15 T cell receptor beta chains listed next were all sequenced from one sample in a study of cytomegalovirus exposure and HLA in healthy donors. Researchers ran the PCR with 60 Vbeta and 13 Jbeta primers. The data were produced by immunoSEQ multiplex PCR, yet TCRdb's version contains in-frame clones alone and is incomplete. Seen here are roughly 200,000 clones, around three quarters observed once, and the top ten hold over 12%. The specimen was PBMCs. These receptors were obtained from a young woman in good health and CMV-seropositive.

The CDR3 loop is CASSLAARDRPHF. CDR3 DNA: TGTGCCAGCAGCTTAGCTGCCCGGGACAGGCCTCACTTT. The chain combines TRBV7-2 with TRBJ1-6; 8 bases fit TRBD1. Germline assignment: CDR1 SGHTA and CDR2 FQGNSA. The trim removed 0 bases at V and 19 bases at J, leaving 8 bases unmatched. The CDR3 runs to 13 residues. The entire variable domain, with the rest obtained from reference TRBV7-2 and TRBJ1-6, is as follows: GAGVSQSPSNKVTEKGKDVELRCDPISGHTALYWYRQSLGQGLEFLIYFQGNSAPDKSGLPSDRFSAERTGGSVSTLTIQRTQQEDSAVYLCASSLAARDRPHFGNGTRLTVT.

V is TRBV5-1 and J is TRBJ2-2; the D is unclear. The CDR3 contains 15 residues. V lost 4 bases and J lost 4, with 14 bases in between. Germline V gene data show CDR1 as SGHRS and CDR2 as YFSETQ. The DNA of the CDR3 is TGCGCCAGCAGCCACGAGGCGCGCGGCACCGGGGAGCTGTTTTTT. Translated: CASSHEARGTGELFF. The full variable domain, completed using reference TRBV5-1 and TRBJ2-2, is KAGVTQTPRYLIKTRGQQVTLSCSPISGHRSVSWYQQTPGQGLQFLFEYFSETQRNKGNFPGRFSGRQFSNSRSEMNVSTLELGDSALYLCASSHEARGTGELFFGEGSRLTVL.

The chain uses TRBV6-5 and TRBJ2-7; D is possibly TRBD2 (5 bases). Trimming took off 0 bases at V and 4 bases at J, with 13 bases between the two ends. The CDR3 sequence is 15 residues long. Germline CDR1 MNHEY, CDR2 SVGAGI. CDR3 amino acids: CASSYSLPPGYEQYF. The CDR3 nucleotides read TGTGCCAGCAGTTACTCGCTCCCCCCGGGGTACGAGCAGTACTTC.

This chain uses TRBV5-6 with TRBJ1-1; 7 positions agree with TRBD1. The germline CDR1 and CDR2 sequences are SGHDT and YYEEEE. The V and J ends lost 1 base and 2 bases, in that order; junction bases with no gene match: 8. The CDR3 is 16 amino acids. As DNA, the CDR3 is TGTGCCAGCAGCTTGTACCAGACAGGGCATAACACTGAAGCTTTCTTT. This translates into CASSLYQTGHNTEAFF.

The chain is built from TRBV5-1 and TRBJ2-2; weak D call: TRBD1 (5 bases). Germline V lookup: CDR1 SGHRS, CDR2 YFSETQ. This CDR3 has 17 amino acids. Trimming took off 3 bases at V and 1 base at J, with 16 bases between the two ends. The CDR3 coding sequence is TGCGCCAGCAGCTCGGACCTCTACAGGCAGAACACCGGGGAGCTGTTTTTT. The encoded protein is CASSSDLYRQNTGELFF.

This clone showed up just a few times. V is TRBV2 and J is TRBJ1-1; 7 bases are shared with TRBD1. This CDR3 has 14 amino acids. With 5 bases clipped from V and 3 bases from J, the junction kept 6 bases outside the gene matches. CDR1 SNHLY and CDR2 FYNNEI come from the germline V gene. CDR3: CASSFTTGYTEAFF. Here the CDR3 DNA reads TGTGCCAGCAGTTTCACGACAGGGTACACTGAAGCTTTCTTT. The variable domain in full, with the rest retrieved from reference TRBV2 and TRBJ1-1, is EPEVTQTPSHQVTQMGQEVILRCVPISNHLYFYWYRQILGQKVEFLVSFYNNEISEKSEIFDDQFSVERPDGSNFTLKIRSTKLEDSAMYFCASSFTTGYTEAFFGQGTRLTVV.

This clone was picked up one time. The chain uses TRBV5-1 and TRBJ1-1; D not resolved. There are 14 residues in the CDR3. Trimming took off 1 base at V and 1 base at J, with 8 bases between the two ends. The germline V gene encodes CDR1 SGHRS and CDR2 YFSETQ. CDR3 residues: CASSLWAKNTEAFF. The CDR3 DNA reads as TGCGCCAGCAGCTTGTGGGCAAAGAACACTGAAGCTTTCTTT.

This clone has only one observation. The CDR3 bases are TGTGCCAGCAGCCCCTCGGCTAGCGGTTCCTACGAGCAGTACTTC. This encodes CASSPSASGSYEQYF. This chain joins TRBV7-2 and TRBJ2-7, with 7 bases fitting TRBD2. CDR3 length equals 15 residues. V trimming: 5 bases; J trimming: 1 base; junction bases outside the gene matches: 8. Germline V lookup: CDR1 SGHTA, CDR2 FQGNSA.

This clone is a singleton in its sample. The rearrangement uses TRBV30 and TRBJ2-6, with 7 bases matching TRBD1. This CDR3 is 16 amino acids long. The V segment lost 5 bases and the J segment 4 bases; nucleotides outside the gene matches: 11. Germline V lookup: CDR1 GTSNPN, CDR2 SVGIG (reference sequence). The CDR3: CAWDGTGVTGANVLTF. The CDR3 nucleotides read TGTGCCTGGGATGGAACAGGGGTAACGGGGGCCAACGTCCTGACTTTC.

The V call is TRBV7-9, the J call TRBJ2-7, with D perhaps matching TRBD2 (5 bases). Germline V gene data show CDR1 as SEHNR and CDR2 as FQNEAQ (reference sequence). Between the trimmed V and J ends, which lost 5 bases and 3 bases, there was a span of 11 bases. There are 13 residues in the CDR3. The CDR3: CASSQLGIYEQYF. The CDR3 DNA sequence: TGTGCCAGCAGCCAACTAGGCATCTACGAGCAGTACTTC.

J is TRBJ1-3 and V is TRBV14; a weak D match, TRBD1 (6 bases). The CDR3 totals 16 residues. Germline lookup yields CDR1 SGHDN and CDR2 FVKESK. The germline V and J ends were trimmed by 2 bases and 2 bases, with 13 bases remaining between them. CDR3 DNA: TGTGCCAGCAGCCAAAAGCCCCCAGGGGCTGGAAACACCATATATTTT. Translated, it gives CASSQKPPGAGNTIYF.

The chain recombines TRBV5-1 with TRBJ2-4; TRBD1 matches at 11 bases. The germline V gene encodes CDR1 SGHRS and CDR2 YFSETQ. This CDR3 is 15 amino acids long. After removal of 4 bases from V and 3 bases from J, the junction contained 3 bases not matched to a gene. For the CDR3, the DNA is TGCGCCAGCAGCAACGGGACAGGGGGCAAAAACATTCAGTACTTC. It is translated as CASSNGTGGKNIQYF.

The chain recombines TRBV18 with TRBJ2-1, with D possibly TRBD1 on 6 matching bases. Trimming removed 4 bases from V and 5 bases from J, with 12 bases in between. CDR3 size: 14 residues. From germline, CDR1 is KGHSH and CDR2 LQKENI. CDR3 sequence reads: CASSHLDRNNEQFF. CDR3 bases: TGTGCCAGCTCACACCTGGACAGAAACAATGAGCAGTTCTTC.

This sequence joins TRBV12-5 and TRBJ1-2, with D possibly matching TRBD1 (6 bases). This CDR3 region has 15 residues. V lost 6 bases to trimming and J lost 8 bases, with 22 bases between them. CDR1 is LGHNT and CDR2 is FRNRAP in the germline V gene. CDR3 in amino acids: CASGGRGRVLGGYTF. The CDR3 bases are TGTGCTAGTGGAGGGCGGGGGCGGGTATTAGGCGGCTACACCTTC.

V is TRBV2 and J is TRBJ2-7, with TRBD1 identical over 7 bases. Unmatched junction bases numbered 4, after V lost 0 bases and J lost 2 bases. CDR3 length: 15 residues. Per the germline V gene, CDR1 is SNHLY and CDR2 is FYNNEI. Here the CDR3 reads CASSEALQGAYEQYF. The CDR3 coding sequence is TGTGCCAGCAGTGAAGCGCTTCAGGGGGCCTACGAGCAGTACTTC.